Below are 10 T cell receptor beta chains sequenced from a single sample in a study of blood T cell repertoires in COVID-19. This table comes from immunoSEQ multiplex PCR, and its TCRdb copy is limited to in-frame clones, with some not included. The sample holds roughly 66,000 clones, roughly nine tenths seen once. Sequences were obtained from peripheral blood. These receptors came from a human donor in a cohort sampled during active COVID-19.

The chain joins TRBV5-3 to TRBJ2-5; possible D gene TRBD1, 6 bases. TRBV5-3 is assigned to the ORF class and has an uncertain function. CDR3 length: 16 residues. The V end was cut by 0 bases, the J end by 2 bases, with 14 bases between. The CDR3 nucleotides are TGTGCCAGAAGCTTGGAACAGAGGACAGCACAAGAGACCCAGTACTTC. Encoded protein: CARSLEQRTAQETQYF.

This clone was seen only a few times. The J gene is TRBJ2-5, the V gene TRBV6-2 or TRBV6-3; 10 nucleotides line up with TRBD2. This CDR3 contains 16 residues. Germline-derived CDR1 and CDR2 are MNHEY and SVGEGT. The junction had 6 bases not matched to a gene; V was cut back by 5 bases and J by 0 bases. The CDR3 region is CASSGTSGEYQETQYF. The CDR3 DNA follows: TGTGCCAGCAGTGGCACTAGCGGGGAATACCAAGAGACCCAGTACTTC.

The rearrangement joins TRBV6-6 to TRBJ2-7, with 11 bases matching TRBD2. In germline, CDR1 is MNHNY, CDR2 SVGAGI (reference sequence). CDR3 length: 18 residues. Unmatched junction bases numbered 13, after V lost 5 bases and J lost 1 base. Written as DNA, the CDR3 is TGTGCCAGCAGTCAAAAGAGCAAAACTAGCGGGGGATCCTACGAGCAGTACTTC. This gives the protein CASSQKSKTSGGSYEQYF.

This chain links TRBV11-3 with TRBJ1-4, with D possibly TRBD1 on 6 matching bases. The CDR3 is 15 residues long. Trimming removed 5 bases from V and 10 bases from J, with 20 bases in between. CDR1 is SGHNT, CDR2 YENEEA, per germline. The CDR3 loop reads CASSLRPAKQGKLFF. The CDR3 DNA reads TGTGCCAGCAGCCTCCGACCGGCTAAACAGGGAAAACTGTTTTTT. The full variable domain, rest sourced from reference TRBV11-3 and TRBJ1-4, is EAGVVQSPRYKIIEKKQPVAFWCNPISGHNTLYWYLQNLGQGPELLIRYENEEAVDDSQLPKDRFSAERLKGVDSTLKIQPAELGDSAVYLCASSLRPAKQGKLFFGSGTQLSVL.

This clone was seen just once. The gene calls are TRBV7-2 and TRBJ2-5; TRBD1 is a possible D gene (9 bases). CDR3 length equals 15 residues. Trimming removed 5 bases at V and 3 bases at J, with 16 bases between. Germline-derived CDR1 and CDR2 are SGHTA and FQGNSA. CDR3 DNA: TGTGCCAGCAGCCCGGGGGGGACAGGGAAAGAGACCCAGTACTTC. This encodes CASSPGGTGKETQYF.

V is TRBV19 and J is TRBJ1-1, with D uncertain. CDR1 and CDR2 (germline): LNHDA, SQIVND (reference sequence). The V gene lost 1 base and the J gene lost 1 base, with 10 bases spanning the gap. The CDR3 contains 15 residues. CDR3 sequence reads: CASSIGVQENTEAFF. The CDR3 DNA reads TGTGCCAGTAGTATAGGGGTGCAGGAGAACACTGAAGCTTTCTTT. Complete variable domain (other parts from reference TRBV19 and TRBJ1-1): DGGITQSPKYLFRKEGQNVTLSCEQNLNHDAMYWYRQDPGQGLRLIYYSQIVNDFQKGDIAEGYSVSREKKESFPLTVTSAQKNPTAFYLCASSIGVQENTEAFFGQGTRLTVV.

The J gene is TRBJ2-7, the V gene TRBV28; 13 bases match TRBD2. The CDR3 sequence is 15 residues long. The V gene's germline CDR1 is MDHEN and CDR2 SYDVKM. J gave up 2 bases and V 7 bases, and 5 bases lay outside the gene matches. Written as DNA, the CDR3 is TGTGCCAGCAACAAACTAGCGGGAGGGCCCTACGAGCAGTACTTC. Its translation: CASNKLAGGPYEQYF.

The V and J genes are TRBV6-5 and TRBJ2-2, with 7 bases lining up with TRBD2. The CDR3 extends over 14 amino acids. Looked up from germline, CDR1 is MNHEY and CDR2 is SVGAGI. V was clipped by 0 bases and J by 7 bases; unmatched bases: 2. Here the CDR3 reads CASSYSAGDGELFF. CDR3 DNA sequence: TGTGCCAGCAGTTACTCGGCGGGGGACGGGGAGCTGTTTTTT.

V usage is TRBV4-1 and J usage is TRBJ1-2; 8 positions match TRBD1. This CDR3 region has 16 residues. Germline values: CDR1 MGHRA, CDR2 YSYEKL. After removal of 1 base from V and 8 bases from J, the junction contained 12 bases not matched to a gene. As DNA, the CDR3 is TGCGCCAGCAGCCAAGGTCGGACACAGGGGGATAACGGCTACACCTTC. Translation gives CASSQGRTQGDNGYTF.

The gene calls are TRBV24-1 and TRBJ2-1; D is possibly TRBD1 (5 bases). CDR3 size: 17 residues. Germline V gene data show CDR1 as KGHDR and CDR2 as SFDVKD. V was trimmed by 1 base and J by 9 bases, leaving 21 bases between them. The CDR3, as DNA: TGTGCCACCAGTGATTTTCGGCCAGGGATGGGCTCCGGTGAGCAGTTCTTC. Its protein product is CATSDFRPGMGSGEQFF.